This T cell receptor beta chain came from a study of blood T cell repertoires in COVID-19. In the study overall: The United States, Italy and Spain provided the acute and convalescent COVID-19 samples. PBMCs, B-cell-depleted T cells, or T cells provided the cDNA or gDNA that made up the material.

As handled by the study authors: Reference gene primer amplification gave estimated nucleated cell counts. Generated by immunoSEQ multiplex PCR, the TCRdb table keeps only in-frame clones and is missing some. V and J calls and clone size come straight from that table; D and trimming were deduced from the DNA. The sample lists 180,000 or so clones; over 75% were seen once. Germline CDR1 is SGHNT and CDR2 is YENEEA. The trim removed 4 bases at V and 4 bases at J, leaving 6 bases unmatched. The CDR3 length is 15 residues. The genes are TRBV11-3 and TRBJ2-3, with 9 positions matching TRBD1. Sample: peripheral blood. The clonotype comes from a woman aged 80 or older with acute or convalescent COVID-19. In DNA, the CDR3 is TGTGCCAGCAGCTCCCCGGGACAGGGTTCAGATACGCAGTATTTT. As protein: CASSSPGQGSDTQYF.